These 20 T cell receptor beta chains came from one sample sequenced in a study of OX40 agonist ivuxolimab in advanced cancers. Some clones are missing from TCRdb's copy, which holds only in-frame ones; the method was immunoSEQ multiplex PCR. The sample holds more than 20,000 clones, approximately 80% seen once. The sample consisted of CD4+ or CD8+ T cells sorted from blood, taken in a trial of the OX40 agonist ivuxolimab. All receptors derive from an adult with an advanced solid tumor such as melanoma, head and neck, liver or kidney cancer.

This clone appeared a few times. The chain carries TRBV13 and TRBJ2-7, with 9 bases aligning to TRBD2. Germline loops: CDR1 PRHDT, CDR2 FYEKMQ (reference sequence). The CDR3 runs 15 residues. V trimming: 5 bases; J trimming: 1 base; junction bases outside the gene matches: 6. The CDR3 reads CASSLSLAGSYEQYF. The CDR3 DNA reads TGTGCCAGCAGCCTCTCCCTAGCGGGGTCCTACGAGCAGTACTTC.

The chain combines TRBV7-9 with TRBJ1-1; the D gene is possibly TRBD1 (6 bases). The CDR3 contains 17 residues. The V end lost 2 bases, the J end lost 3 bases, and 19 bases lay between the germline ends. Germline V gene data show CDR1 as SEHNR and CDR2 as FQNEAQ (reference sequence). The CDR3 protein is CASSLSSTGPGDTEAFF. As DNA, the CDR3 is TGTGCCAGCAGCTTATCCTCCACAGGGCCGGGGGACACTGAAGCTTTCTTT.

This clone has only a few counts. The chain recombines TRBV6-1 with TRBJ1-4; no reliable D call. V shed 1 base and J shed 8 bases, with 11 bases lying between them. This CDR3 region has 14 residues. Germline CDR1 is MNHNS and CDR2 is SASEGT. This CDR3 reads CASSEGEGGEKLFF. For the CDR3, the DNA is TGTGCCAGCAGTGAAGGGGAGGGCGGAGAAAAACTGTTTTTT.

The rearrangement uses TRBV9 and TRBJ1-4; no firm D call. CDR1 is SGDLS and CDR2 is YYNGEE in the germline V gene. Between the trimmed V and J ends, which lost 0 bases and 0 bases, there was a span of 6 bases. The CDR3 is 15 residues long. In DNA form, the CDR3 reads TGTGCCAGCAGCGTAGAGGGAGCAACTAATGAAAAACTGTTTTTT. This codes for CASSVEGATNEKLFF.

The CDR3 DNA follows: TGTGCCAGCAGCCCAACCTTTATCAGTTCCTACAATGAGCAGTTCTTC. Its translation: CASSPTFISSYNEQFF. This chain links TRBV5-5 with TRBJ2-1, with unresolved D. The ends were cut back, 4 bases at V and 1 base at J, with 15 bases in the middle. Germline lookup yields CDR1 SGHKS and CDR2 YYEKEE (reference sequence). This CDR3 is 16 amino acids long. Drawing the rest from reference TRBV5-5 and TRBJ2-1, the complete variable domain is DAGVTQSPTHLIKTRGQQVTLRCSPISGHKSVSWYQQVLGQGPQFIFQYYEKEERGRGNFPDRFSARQFPNYSSELNVNALLLGDSALYLCASSPTFISSYNEQFFGPGTRLTVL.

The V and J genes are TRBV27 and TRBJ2-1; TRBD2 matches at 9 bases. The length of the CDR3 is 14 residues. The germline V gene has CDR1 MNHEY and CDR2 SMNVEV (reference sequence). V was pared by 6 bases and J by 5 bases, with 5 bases of the junction left unmatched. This chain's CDR3 is CASRQAGGNNEQFF. CDR3 DNA: TGTGCCAGCAGACAAGCGGGAGGAAACAATGAGCAGTTCTTC.

This clone has only a few counts. The chain links TRBV5-1 to TRBJ2-7, with no clear D. Trimming took 1 base from V and 7 from J, leaving 9 bases between them. The CDR3 runs 12 residues. Germline assignment: CDR1 SGHRS and CDR2 YFSETQ. This chain's CDR3 is CASSLFGYEQYF. The CDR3 DNA reads as TGCGCCAGCAGCTTGTTTGGGTATGAGCAGTACTTC.

The CDR3 region has the DNA TGTGCCTGGGGGCTTAGCGGGAGTGAGGTAGATACGCAGTATTTT. Amino acid sequence: CAWGLSGSEVDTQYF. V is TRBV2 and J is TRBJ2-3, with TRBD2 matching 9 bases. Unmatched junction bases numbered 14, after V lost 11 bases and J lost 5 bases. Germline CDR1 SNHLY, CDR2 FYNNEI. CDR3 length: 15 amino acids.

The rearrangement uses TRBV6-4 and TRBJ2-2; the D gene is possibly TRBD2 (6 bases). This CDR3 region has 14 residues. Germline lookup yields CDR1 MRHNA and CDR2 SNTAGT. V was clipped by 0 bases and J by 7 bases, with 9 bases between them. This CDR3 reads CASSDSGGVGELFF. The CDR3 DNA is TGTGCCAGCAGTGACTCGGGAGGTGTCGGGGAGCTGTTTTTT.

V is TRBV6-1 and J is TRBJ1-1; D unresolved. The CDR3 has 15 amino acids. The germline V gene encodes CDR1 MNHNS and CDR2 SASEGT. V was trimmed by 7 bases and J by 3 bases, leaving 18 bases between them. CDR3 amino acids: CASTLYEKRDTEAFF. The CDR3 DNA follows: TGTGCCAGCACCCTTTATGAAAAGAGGGACACTGAAGCTTTCTTT.

The chain links TRBV7-8 to TRBJ1-5, with unresolved D. The CDR3 length is 15 residues. Germline V gives CDR1 SGHVS, CDR2 FQNEAQ. V lost 1 base, J lost 1 base, and 8 bases lay in between. The DNA of the CDR3 is TGTGCCAGCAGCTTAGGGGCAGCGAGCAATCAGCCCCAGCATTTT. Translated, it gives CASSLGAASNQPQHF. Variable domain in full (rest from reference TRBV7-8 and TRBJ1-5): GAGVSQSPRYKVAKRGQDVALRCDPISGHVSLFWYQQALGQGPEFLTYFQNEAQLDKSGLPSDRFFAERPEGSVSTLKIQRTQQEDSAVYLCASSLGAASNQPQHFGDGTRLSIL.

V is TRBV9 and J is TRBJ2-2, with D unclear. Germline V gene lookup returns CDR1 SGDLS and CDR2 YYNGEE. Trimming took 0 bases from V and 6 from J, leaving 6 bases between them. The CDR3 is made up of 13 amino acids. CDR3 sequence (DNA): TGTGCCAGCAGCGTAGAGATGGCCGGGGAGCTGTTTTTT. This codes for CASSVEMAGELFF.

Points on this clone: This likely came from a read error, as a far larger clone is one base away. The rearrangement joins TRBV27 to TRBJ2-7, with D hard to call. V gave up 3 bases and J gave up 3 bases, with 15 bases separating them. Germline V gene sequence: CDR1 MNHEY, CDR2 SMNVEV (reference sequence). The CDR3 runs to 15 residues. This CDR3 reads CASSLEIFPLYEQYF. The CDR3 DNA follows: TGTGCCAGCAGTTTGGAGATCTTTCCCCTCTACGAGCAGTACTTC.

The genes are TRBV6-1 and TRBJ2-1; D is perhaps TRBD1 (5 bases). Germline V CDR1 and CDR2: MNHNS, SASEGT. This CDR3 spans 15 amino acids. Between the trimmed V and J ends, which lost 7 bases and 3 bases, there was a span of 16 bases. CDR3 protein: CASIQGFPYYNEQFF. CDR3 in DNA: TGTGCCAGCATCCAGGGTTTCCCCTACTACAATGAGCAGTTCTTC.

The chain joins TRBV5-6 to TRBJ1-2; tentatively, D is TRBD1 (6 bases). The CDR3 sequence is 15 residues long. With 4 bases removed from V and 0 bases from J, the gap between germline ends came to 13 bases. Looked up from germline, CDR1 is SGHDT and CDR2 is YYEEEE. The CDR3 DNA reads TGTGCCAGCAGCCTAGGACAGCGAGCTAACTATGGCTACACCTTC. Translated: CASSLGQRANYGYTF. Full variable domain (remainder filled in from reference TRBV5-6 and TRBJ1-2): DAGVTQSPTHLIKTRGQQVTLRCSPKSGHDTVSWYQQALGQGPQFIFQYYEEEERQRGNFPDRFSGHQFPNYSSELNVNALLLGDSALYLCASSLGQRANYGYTFGSGTRLTVV.

V gene TRBV5-6 combines with J gene TRBJ2-7; 10 nucleotides agree with TRBD2. The germline V gene encodes CDR1 SGHDT and CDR2 YYEEEE. The CDR3 is 15 amino acids. V dropped 0 bases and J dropped 6; count of bases not matched to a gene: 6. The CDR3 bases are TGTGCCAGCAGCTTGGTGGCTAGCGGGAGACGCGAGCAGTACTTC. It specifies CASSLVASGRREQYF.

A single count supports this clone. This sequence joins TRBV5-5 and TRBJ2-7; D is possibly TRBD2 (6 bases). Between the trimmed V and J ends, which lost 4 bases and 2 bases, there was a span of 16 bases. CDR3 length: 15 residues. Germline values: CDR1 SGHKS, CDR2 YYEKEE (reference sequence). CDR3 nucleotides: TGTGCCAGCAGCCCCCCCGGGACTGCCACCTACGAGCAGTACTTC. Its protein is CASSPPGTATYEQYF.

The chain couples TRBV30 to TRBJ2-7; D is possibly TRBD1 (6 bases). V dropped 2 bases and J dropped 9 bases, with 20 bases sitting between them. Germline V lookup: CDR1 GTSNPN, CDR2 SVGIG (reference sequence). CDR3 length: 14 amino acids. The CDR3 bases are TGTGCCTGGAGTTACCAGACAGGTGCCCTTGCGCAGTACTTC. Translation: CAWSYQTGALAQYF.

The CDR3 loop is CSVEAQSGRTSGSPTDTQYF. The CDR3 DNA reads TGCAGCGTTGAAGCTCAAAGTGGTAGGACTAGCGGGAGCCCCACAGATACGCAGTATTTT. This chain links TRBV29-1 with TRBJ2-3, with 13 bases identical to TRBD2. CDR1 and CDR2 from the germline V gene are SQVTM and ANQGSEA. The CDR3 consists of 20 residues. V dropped 1 base and J dropped 2; count of bases not matched to a gene: 15.

This chain joins TRBV5-8 and TRBJ2-5; a weak D match, TRBD2 (6 bases). The J call may not be correct, given that the DNA end is closer to TRBJ2-7. Germline V CDR1 and CDR2: SGHTS, YDEGEE. This CDR3 spans 15 amino acids. CDR3 amino acids: CASSLRGSASYEQYF. The CDR3, as DNA: TGTGCCAGCAGCTTGCGGGGGTCAGCCTCCTACGAGCAGTACTTC.